The 8 T cell receptor beta chains below were found in one sample sequenced in a study of blood T cell repertoires in COVID-19. Only in-frame clones appear in the TCRdb table, and some are missing; sequencing was by immunoSEQ multiplex PCR. There are about 150,000 clones in the sample; 85% occur only once, and more than 5% lies in the top ten. Sequences were obtained from PBMCs or T cells enriched from blood (not recorded which). These receptors originate from a woman in her 40s who had recovered from COVID-19.

V is TRBV10-2 and J is TRBJ1-4, with a possible D match to TRBD1 (5 bases). The V and J ends lost 11 bases and 8 bases respectively, with 15 bases between them. Germline V lookup: CDR1 WSHSY, CDR2 SAAADI. The CDR3 spans 12 residues. The CDR3 is CAAGEGEEKLFF. The DNA of the CDR3 is TGCGCCGCGGGGGAGGGCGAAGAAAAACTGTTTTTT.

CDR3 DNA: TGTGCCAGCTCACCATACAGATCGAACACTGAAGCTTTCTTT. Translation: CASSPYRSNTEAFF. The chain joins TRBV18 to TRBJ1-1, with unresolved D. The CDR3 extends over 14 amino acids. V lost 2 bases, J lost 1 base, and 8 bases lay in between. Germline V CDR1 and CDR2: KGHSH, LQKENI.

This chain connects TRBV5-1 to TRBJ1-2; possible D gene TRBD1, 6 bases. The CDR3 has 13 amino acids. Trimming took 0 bases from V and 4 from J, leaving 7 bases between them. Germline CDR1 reads SGHRS; CDR2 reads YFSETQ. The CDR3 sequence: CASSLGGGYGYTF. The CDR3 DNA follows: TGCGCCAGCAGCTTGGGAGGGGGCTATGGCTACACCTTC. Full variable domain (rest looked up from reference TRBV5-1 and TRBJ1-2): KAGVTQTPRYLIKTRGQQVTLSCSPISGHRSVSWYQQTPGQGLQFLFEYFSETQRNKGNFPGRFSGRQFSNSRSEMNVSTLELGDSALYLCASSLGGGYGYTFGSGTRLTVV.

This chain connects TRBV2 to TRBJ1-6; 11 bases line up with TRBD1. Germline CDR1 and CDR2: SNHLY and FYNNEI. V lost 6 bases, J lost 9 bases, and 4 bases stayed unmatched. CDR3 length: 14 amino acids. The CDR3: CASSQDRGPSPLHF. CDR3 bases: TGTGCCAGCAGCCAGGACAGGGGGCCTTCACCCCTCCACTTT.

J is TRBJ2-1 and V is TRBV5-1; TRBD1 aligns across 10 bases. The CDR3 runs to 15 residues. Trimming took 3 bases from V and 10 from J; bases not matched to a gene: 10. CDR1 SGHRS and CDR2 YFSETQ come from the germline V gene. DNA for the CDR3: TGCGCCAGCAGCTCAGCGACAGGGGGCACTGGGGAGCAGTTCTTC. Protein: CASSSATGGTGEQFF.

The chain couples TRBV9 to TRBJ2-7; 8 nucleotides line up with TRBD2. Losses at the gene ends were 4 bases for V and 0 bases for J; bases not matched to a gene: 6. This CDR3 spans 15 amino acids. Germline CDR1 reads SGDLS; CDR2 reads YYNGEE. The CDR3 DNA is TGTGCCAGCAGCCCGGGACTAGAGAGCTCCTACGAGCAGTACTTC. Its protein product is CASSPGLESSYEQYF.

The chain joins TRBV30 to TRBJ1-2; TRBD1 might be the D (6 bases). Germline V gene data show CDR1 as GTSNPN and CDR2 as SVGIG (reference sequence). V was shortened by 3 bases and J by 2 bases, with 10 bases between the two germline ends. CDR3 length: 13 amino acids. The CDR3 loop reads CAWRGTGNYGYTF. The CDR3 DNA is TGTGCCTGGAGGGGAACAGGGAACTATGGCTACACCTTC.

The J gene is TRBJ1-2, the V gene TRBV2; perhaps TRBD1 as D (5 bases). Trimming removed 3 bases from V and 4 bases from J, with 15 bases in between. CDR1 SNHLY and CDR2 FYNNEI come from the germline V gene. This CDR3 is 15 amino acids long. The CDR3 nucleotides are TGTGCCAGCAGTGACATCGGACATATGATCTATGGCTACACCTTC. Translation gives CASSDIGHMIYGYTF.